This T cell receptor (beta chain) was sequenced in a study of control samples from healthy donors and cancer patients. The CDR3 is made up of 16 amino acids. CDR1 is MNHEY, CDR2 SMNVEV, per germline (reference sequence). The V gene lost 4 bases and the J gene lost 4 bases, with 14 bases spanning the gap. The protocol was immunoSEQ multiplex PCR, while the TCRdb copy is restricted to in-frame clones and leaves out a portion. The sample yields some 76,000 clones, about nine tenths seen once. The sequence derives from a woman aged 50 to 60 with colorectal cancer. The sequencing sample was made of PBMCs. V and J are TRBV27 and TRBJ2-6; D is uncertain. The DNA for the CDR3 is TGTGCCAGCAGTTCGGGTCTCACCTCGGGGGCCAACGTCCTGACTTTC. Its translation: CASSSGLTSGANVLTF.